This T cell receptor (beta chain) was sequenced for a study of T cells after yellow fever vaccination. The CDR3 consists of 19 residues. CDR1 and CDR2 (germline): LGHNA, YSLEER. The trim removed 3 bases at V and 1 base at J, leaving 7 bases unmatched. Study findings and constraints: Most clones from primary vaccination were detected again post-booster (roughly 96% CD4, about 88% CD8). Clonotypes found in both CD4 and CD8 compartments made up a small share. The presence of abundant clonotypes contaminating from the bulk population was possible in FACS-sorted repertoires.

In regard to this clonotype: Its target is not known.

MiXCR, run by TCRdb on the 5' RACE reads, gives a single entry per CDR3 protein. This sample has fewer than 450,000 distinct CDR3 sequences; 9.5% to 13% occur once, and the top ten carry around 19%. The V gene is TRBV4-3, the J gene TRBJ2-3; TRBD2 agrees at 16 bases. The TCR was taken from a man aged 18 to 30 who received the YFV17D yellow fever vaccine. Sequences were derived from PBMCs, sampled on the day of the first yellow fever vaccination. CDR3 region: CASSHDGTSGGDGTDTQYF. In DNA, the CDR3 is TGCGCCAGCAGCCACGACGGGACTAGCGGGGGGGACGGCACAGATACGCAGTATTTT.